The text below deals with one T cell receptor (beta chain). The entry originates in a study of cytomegalovirus exposure and HLA in healthy donors. V was pared by 7 bases and J by 4 bases, with 13 bases of the junction left unmatched. CDR1 and CDR2 (germline): LNHDA, SQIVND (reference sequence). The CDR3 has 16 amino acids. PCR was performed using 60 Vbeta and 13 Jbeta primers. Sequenced by immunoSEQ multiplex PCR; TCRdb stores in-frame clones only, minus some. Counted here are approximately 200,000 clones, 70% to 90% occurring once; the ten biggest clones make up 1% to 1.5%. This receptor was obtained from a human donor in good health. What was sequenced was PBMCs. The rearrangement uses TRBV19 and TRBJ2-1, with TRBD1 matching over 7 bases. The CDR3 DNA reads TGTGCCAGTACCGCCGACAGGGCAAGATTATACAATGAGCAGTTCTTC. Its translation: CASTADRARLYNEQFF.